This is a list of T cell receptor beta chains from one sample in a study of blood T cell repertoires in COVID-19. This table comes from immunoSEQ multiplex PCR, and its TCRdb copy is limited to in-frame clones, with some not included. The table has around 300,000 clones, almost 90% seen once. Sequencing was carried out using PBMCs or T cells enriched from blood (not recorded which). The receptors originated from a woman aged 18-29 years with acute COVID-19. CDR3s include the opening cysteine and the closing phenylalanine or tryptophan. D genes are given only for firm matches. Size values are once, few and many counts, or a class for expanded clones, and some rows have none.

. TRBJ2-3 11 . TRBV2 CASSARDTQYF TGTGCCAGCAGTGCGAGGGATACGCAGTATTTT
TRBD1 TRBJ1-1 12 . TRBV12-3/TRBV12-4 CASSLLTGEAFF TGTGCCAGCAGTTTACTGACAGGGGAGGCTTTCTTT
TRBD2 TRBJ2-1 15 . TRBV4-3 CASSHGTSAYNEQFF TGCGCCAGCAGCCACGGGACTAGCGCCTACAATGAGCAGTTCTTC
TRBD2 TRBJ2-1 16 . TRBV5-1 CASSLISGLDYNEQFF TGCGCCAGCAGCTTAATTTCGGGACTAGACTACAATGAGCAGTTCTTC
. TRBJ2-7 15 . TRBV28 CASSPGLKGVGEQYF TGTGCCAGCAGTCCTGGACTGAAAGGAGTAGGAGAGCAGTACTTC
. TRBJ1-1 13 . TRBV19 CASSIPGAPEAFF TGTGCCAGTAGTATCCCTGGGGCGCCTGAAGCTTTCTTT
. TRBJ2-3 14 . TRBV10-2 CASTPGYGTDTQYF TGCGCCAGCACCCCCGGGTACGGCACAGATACGCAGTATTTT
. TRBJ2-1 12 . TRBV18 CASSPDRDQQFF TGTGCCAGCTCCCCCGACCGGGATCAGCAGTTCTTC
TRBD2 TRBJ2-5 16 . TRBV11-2 CASSLAGDYTQETQYF TGTGCCAGCAGCTTAGCTGGGGACTACACCCAAGAGACCCAGTACTTC
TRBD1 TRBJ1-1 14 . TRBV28 CASRSTGEDTEAFF TGTGCCAGCAGGTCTACAGGGGAAGACACTGAAGCTTTCTTT
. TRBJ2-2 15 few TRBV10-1 CASSESDRDTGELFF TGCGCCAGCAGTGAGTCGGATCGGGACACCGGGGAGCTGTTTTTT
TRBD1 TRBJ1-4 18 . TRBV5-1 CASSLSGTGRATNEKLFF TGCGCCAGCAGTCTATCCGGGACAGGGAGGGCAACTAATGAAAAACTGTTTTTT
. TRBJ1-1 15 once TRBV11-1 CASSLEPKLNTEAFF TGTGCCAGCAGCTTAGAACCCAAGCTTAACACTGAAGCTTTCTTT
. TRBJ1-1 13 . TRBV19 CASSIVGDTEAFF TGTGCCAGTAGTATAGTAGGGGACACTGAAGCTTTCTTT
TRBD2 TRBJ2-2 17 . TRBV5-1 CASSQATGTSGSGELFF TGCGCCAGCAGCCAGGCGACCGGGACTAGCGGGAGCGGGGAGCTGTTTTTT
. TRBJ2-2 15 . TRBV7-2 CASSLGSWNTGELFF TGTGCCAGCAGCTTAGGGAGTTGGAACACCGGGGAGCTGTTTTTT
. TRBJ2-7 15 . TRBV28 CASSLPPPNIYEQYF TGTGCCAGCAGTTTACCGCCCCCGAACATCTACGAGCAGTACTTC
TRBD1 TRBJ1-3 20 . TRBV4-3 CASSQDPGQGRIHSGNTIYF TGCGCCAGCAGCCAAGACCCCGGACAGGGTAGAATCCACTCTGGAAACACCATATATTTT
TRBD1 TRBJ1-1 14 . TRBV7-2 CASSLRTGNTEAFF TGTGCCAGCAGCTTAAGGACAGGAAACACTGAAGCTTTCTTT
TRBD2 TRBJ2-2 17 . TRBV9 CASSVGLAGSDTGELFF TGTGCCAGCAGCGTAGGACTAGCGGGATCGGACACCGGGGAGCTGTTTTTT
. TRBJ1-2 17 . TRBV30 CAWSVSVGRGFGSGYTF TGTGCCTGGAGTGTTTCAGTGGGGAGGGGATTTGGTTCTGGCTACACCTTC
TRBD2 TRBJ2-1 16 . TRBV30 CAWSGGWTGGLGKQFF TGTGCCTGGAGTGGAGGGTGGACCGGGGGGTTAGGAAAGCAGTTCTTC
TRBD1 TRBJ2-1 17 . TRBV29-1 CSAWPPTGESSYNEQFF TGCAGCGCCTGGCCCCCGACAGGGGAAAGCTCCTACAATGAGCAGTTCTTC
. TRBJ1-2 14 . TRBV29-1 CSVEDIGRGDGYTF TGCAGCGTTGAAGATATAGGGAGAGGAGATGGCTACACCTTC
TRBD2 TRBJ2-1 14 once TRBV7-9 CASSITSGRNEQFF TGTGCCAGCAGCATTACTAGCGGGCGCAATGAGCAGTTCTTC
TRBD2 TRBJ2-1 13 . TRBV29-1 CSVEVDGRPRRFF TGCAGCGTTGAAGTGGACGGGAGGCCTAGACGGTTCTTC
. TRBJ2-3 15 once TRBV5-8 CASSLAGREPDTQYF TGTGCCAGCAGCTTGGCCGGGCGGGAACCAGATACGCAGTATTTT
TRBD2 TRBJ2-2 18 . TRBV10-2 CASSVAASGSIGTGELFF TGCGCCAGCAGTGTCGCCGCTAGCGGGAGTATAGGCACCGGGGAGCTGTTTTTT
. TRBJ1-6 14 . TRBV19 CASRKETVLSPLHF TGTGCCAGTAGAAAGGAGACAGTACTTTCACCCCTCCACTTT
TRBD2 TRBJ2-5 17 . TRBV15 CATSKPSIREGQETQYF TGTGCCACCAGCAAACCCTCGATAAGGGAGGGCCAAGAGACCCAGTACTTC
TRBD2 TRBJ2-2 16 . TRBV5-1 CASSLYSGGNTGELFF TGCGCCAGCAGCTTATATAGCGGGGGGAACACCGGGGAGCTGTTTTTT
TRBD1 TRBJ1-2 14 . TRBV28 CASSKTGVYYGYTF TGTGCCAGCAGTAAGACAGGGGTCTACTATGGCTACACCTTC
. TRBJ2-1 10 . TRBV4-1 CASGGLRQFF TGCGCCAGCGGGGGGTTACGGCAGTTCTTC
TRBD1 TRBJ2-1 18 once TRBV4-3 CASSQGLGQGVGYNEQFF TGCGCCAGCAGCCAAGGCTTGGGACAGGGGGTCGGTTACAATGAGCAGTTCTTC
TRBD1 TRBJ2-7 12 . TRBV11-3 CASSPDRHEQYF TGTGCCAGCAGCCCGGACAGGCACGAGCAGTACTTC
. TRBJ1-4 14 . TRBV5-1 CASSNIGSREKLFF TGCGCCAGCAGCAACATCGGGAGCCGTGAAAAACTGTTTTTT
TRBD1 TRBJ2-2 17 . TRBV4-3 CASSQVGDRGIAGELFF TGCGCCAGCAGCCAAGTAGGGGACAGGGGTATAGCCGGGGAGCTGTTTTTT
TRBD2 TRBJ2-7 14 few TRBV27 CASRDSGSNHEQYF TGTGCCAGCAGGGATAGCGGGAGTAACCACGAGCAGTACTTC
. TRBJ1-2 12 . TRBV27 CASSQNRDGYTF TGTGCCAGCAGTCAAAACAGGGATGGCTACACCTTC
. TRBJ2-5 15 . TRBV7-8 CASSLGRGSGQTQYF TGTGCCAGCAGCTTAGGTAGGGGGAGTGGACAGACCCAGTACTTC
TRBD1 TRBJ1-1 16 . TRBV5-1 CASSSLTGARGTEAFF TGCGCCAGCAGCTCCCTAACAGGGGCGCGAGGCACTGAAGCTTTCTTT
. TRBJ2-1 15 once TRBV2 CASSLGLIIYNEQFF TGTGCCAGCAGTTTGGGACTCATTATTTACAATGAGCAGTTCTTC
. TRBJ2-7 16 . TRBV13 CASSRSSSGTFYEQYF TGTGCCAGCAGCCGGTCCAGTAGCGGAACCTTCTACGAGCAGTACTTC
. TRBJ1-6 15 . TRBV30 CAWSVGGLGGSPLHF TGTGCCTGGAGTGTCGGGGGGCTGGGCGGTTCACCCCTCCACTTT
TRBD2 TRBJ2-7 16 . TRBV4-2 CASSQGLAGGSDEQYF TGTGCCAGCAGCCAGGGGCTAGCGGGAGGGTCCGACGAGCAGTACTTC
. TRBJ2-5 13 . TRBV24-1 CATSDPQGKTQYF TGTGCCACCAGTGATCCCCAGGGGAAGACCCAGTACTTC
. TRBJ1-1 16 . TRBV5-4 CASSLDRVGFYTEAFF TGTGCCAGCAGCTTGGACAGGGTGGGGTTCTACACTGAAGCTTTCTTT
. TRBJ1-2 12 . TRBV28 CAIRGNNYGYTF TGTGCCATCCGAGGGAATAACTATGGCTACACCTTC
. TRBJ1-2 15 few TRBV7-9 CASRTSDTGSYGYTF TGTGCCAGCAGGACTTCCGACACAGGAAGCTATGGCTACACCTTC
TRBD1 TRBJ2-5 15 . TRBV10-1 CASSSGTGDQETQYF TGCGCCAGCTCCTCCGGGACAGGGGATCAAGAGACCCAGTACTTC
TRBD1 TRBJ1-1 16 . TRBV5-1 CASSAQQGAVGTEAFF TGCGCCAGCAGCGCACAACAGGGGGCGGTGGGCACTGAAGCTTTCTTT
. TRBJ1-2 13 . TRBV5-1 CASSLGGSYGYTF TGCGCCAGCAGCTTGGGAGGGAGCTATGGCTACACCTTC
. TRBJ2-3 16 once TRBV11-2 CASSLAPAESTDTQYF TGTGCCAGCAGCTTAGCCCCAGCGGAGAGCACAGATACGCAGTATTTT
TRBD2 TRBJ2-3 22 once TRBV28 CASSLPQGTSGTRPSSTDTQYF TGTGCCAGCAGTTTACCCCAGGGGACTAGCGGGACGAGACCCTCTAGCACAGATACGCAGTATTTT
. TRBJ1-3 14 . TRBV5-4 CASTDRSSGNTIYF TGTGCCAGCACAGACAGGAGCTCTGGAAACACCATATATTTT
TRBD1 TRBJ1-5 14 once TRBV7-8 CASSRSGGSQPQHF TGTGCCAGCAGCCGTTCAGGGGGAAGTCAGCCCCAGCATTTT
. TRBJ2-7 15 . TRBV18 CASSREGGFTYEQYF TGTGCCAGCTCCCGGGAAGGGGGTTTCACCTACGAGCAGTACTTC